This T cell receptor (beta chain) stems from a study of T cell changes during pregnancy in multiple sclerosis. Generated by immunoSEQ multiplex PCR, the TCRdb table keeps only in-frame clones and is missing some. The profile covers over 25,000 clones, with around 90% appearing a single time and 0.44% taken by the ten largest. The length of the CDR3 is 13 residues. V lost 5 bases, J lost 2 bases, and 10 bases lay in between. CDR1 is SGHNT, CDR2 YYREEE, per germline (reference sequence). This clonotype was sampled from a female donor in good health, enrolled as a control in a pregnancy study. Material: CD4+ T cells from peripheral blood mononuclear cells, obtained in the second trimester of pregnancy. The J gene is TRBJ2-5, the V gene TRBV5-4; D possibly corresponds to TRBD2 (5 bases). The CDR3 loop reads CASSRAEQETQYF. The CDR3 region has the DNA TGTGCCAGCAGTCGAGCGGAGCAAGAGACCCAGTACTTC.